A single sample gave rise to the 23 T cell receptor beta chains below, sequenced in a study of blood T cell repertoires in COVID-19. The method was immunoSEQ multiplex PCR; TCRdb's version includes in-frame clones alone and lacks a portion of them. Seen here are 150,000 to 200,000 clones, over 70% observed once, and the top ten hold roughly 13%. The sequencing sample was made of PBMCs or T cells enriched from blood (not recorded which). Every receptor here comes from a woman in her sixties who had recovered from COVID-19.

The gene calls are TRBV29-1 and TRBJ2-7; 9 bases fit TRBD1. The germline gives CDR1 SQVTM, CDR2 ANQGSEA. J lost 5 bases, V lost 5 bases, and 10 bases had no gene match. This CDR3 contains 14 residues. The CDR3, as DNA: TGCAGCGTTTCTGGGGGACAGGGAATCCACGAGCAGTACTTC. It translates to CSVSGGQGIHEQYF.

J is TRBJ1-5 and V is TRBV19, with D unclear. The V end was cut by 10 bases, the J end by 0 bases, with 16 bases between. This CDR3 comprises 15 residues. The V gene's germline CDR1 is LNHDA and CDR2 SQIVND (reference sequence). CDR3 sequence: CATCNRAGSNQPQHF. The CDR3 region has the DNA TGTGCCACCTGCAATAGGGCGGGTAGCAATCAGCCCCAGCATTTT. The complete variable domain, with remaining parts taken from reference TRBV19 and TRBJ1-5, reads DGGITQSPKYLFRKEGQNVTLSCEQNLNHDAMYWYRQDPGQGLRLIYYSQIVNDFQKGDIAEGYSVSREKKESFPLTVTSAQKNPTAFYLCATCNRAGSNQPQHFGDGTRLSIL.

This sequence joins TRBV6-5 and TRBJ1-1; D not resolved. Per germline, CDR1 MNHEY and CDR2 SVGAGI. The CDR3 is made up of 12 amino acids. Trimming pared 2 bases from V and 6 bases from J, leaving 7 bases between. CDR3 sequence (DNA): TGTGCCAGCAGTTACCTGGGCTCTGAAGCTTTCTTT. It translates to CASSYLGSEAFF.

V is TRBV3-1 (or the pseudogene TRBV3-2) and J is TRBJ2-7, with a tentative D call TRBD2 (8 bases). The CDR3 length is 14 residues. From germline, CDR1 is LGHDT and CDR2 YNNKEL (reference sequence). With 5 bases removed from V and 6 bases from J, the gap between germline ends came to 17 bases. The CDR3, as DNA: TGTGCCAGCAGCGCCAGGGGGACTAGGGGCGAGCAGTACTTC. Its translation: CASSARGTRGEQYF.

V usage is TRBV7-3 and J usage is TRBJ1-1, with a weak D call TRBD1 (5 bases). V was trimmed by 6 bases and J by 0 bases, leaving 14 bases between them. Germline assignment: CDR1 SGHTA and CDR2 FQGTGA. The CDR3 sequence is 15 residues long. The CDR3 here is CASRGPGTLNTEAFF. DNA for the CDR3: TGTGCCAGCAGAGGGCCCGGGACTTTGAACACTGAAGCTTTCTTT.

The chain carries TRBV5-1 and TRBJ2-1; 7 bases align to TRBD2. This CDR3 has 14 residues. Germline values: CDR1 SGHRS, CDR2 YFSETQ. The ends lost 3 bases at V and 5 bases at J; junction bases unmatched: 5. The CDR3 here is CASSSGGINNEQFF. The CDR3 DNA reads TGCGCCAGCAGCTCCGGGGGGATTAACAATGAGCAGTTCTTC.

V is TRBV6-1 and J is TRBJ2-3, with 7 nucleotides matching TRBD2. The V gene end was trimmed by 3 bases and the J gene end by 0 bases; junction bases not matched to a gene: 3. Germline CDR1 MNHNS, CDR2 SASEGT. The CDR3 is 15 amino acids. In DNA form, the CDR3 reads TGTGCCAGCAGTGAGCGGGAGAGAAGCACAGATACGCAGTATTTT. Protein sequence: CASSERERSTDTQYF.

The chain is built from TRBV6-2 or TRBV6-3 and TRBJ1-1, with D unclear. This CDR3 spans 12 amino acids. Germline V gives CDR1 MNHEY, CDR2 SVGEGT. Trimming cost V 0 bases and J 13 bases, with 12 bases left between them. The CDR3 reads CASSYSARRYFF. The CDR3 DNA sequence: TGTGCCAGCAGTTACTCGGCCAGGCGATATTTCTTT.

The chain joins TRBV11-2 to TRBJ2-7, with D tentatively TRBD2 (6 bases). CDR1 is SGHAT, CDR2 FQNNGV, per germline. This CDR3 is 14 amino acids long. Trimming left V 5 bases short and J 5 bases short, with 16 bases between. In DNA, the CDR3 is TGTGCCAGCAGCGCGTCCGGGAGCGGCCACGAGCAGTACTTC. It codes for CASSASGSGHEQYF.

The chain recombines TRBV7-2 with TRBJ1-5; tentatively, D is TRBD1 (5 bases). Deletions cut 5 bases from V and 4 bases from J, with 15 bases between. There are 15 residues in the CDR3. Germline lookup yields CDR1 SGHTA and CDR2 FQGNSA. CDR3 DNA: TGTGCCAGCAGCCCAGGGACCCGGGAGAATCAGCCCCAGCATTTT. This translates into CASSPGTRENQPQHF.

The V and J genes are TRBV14 and TRBJ2-3, with D perhaps TRBD2 (5 bases). Germline CDR1 reads SGHDN; CDR2 reads FVKESK. V was shortened by 0 bases and J by 2 bases, with 15 bases between the two germline ends. The CDR3 sequence is 17 residues long. The CDR3 here is CASSQDRPRTATDTQYF. DNA of the CDR3: TGTGCCAGCAGCCAAGATCGACCCCGGACTGCCACAGATACGCAGTATTTT.

The chain carries TRBV6-5 and TRBJ2-1; no reliable D call. The V gene lost 2 bases and the J gene lost 10 bases, with 9 bases spanning the gap. Germline V gene sequence: CDR1 MNHEY, CDR2 SVGAGI. The CDR3 consists of 12 residues. CDR3 sequence reads: CASSYPDGEQFF. The CDR3 nucleotides are TGTGCCAGCAGTTACCCCGATGGCGAGCAGTTCTTC.

The V and J genes are TRBV6-1 and TRBJ2-1, with 9 bases aligning to TRBD2. From germline, CDR1 is MNHNS and CDR2 SASEGT. V was clipped by 4 bases and J by 7 bases; unmatched bases: 20. This CDR3 has 19 amino acids. The CDR3 DNA reads TGTGCCAGCAGTGCATTTGGCGGGAGGGCCTTGACCGAAGTAAATGAGCAGTTCTTC. Protein sequence: CASSAFGGRALTEVNEQFF.

The V and J genes are TRBV19 and TRBJ1-2, with 9 nucleotides matching TRBD1. From germline, CDR1 is LNHDA and CDR2 SQIVND (reference sequence). CDR3 length: 15 amino acids. With V trimmed by 7 bases and J by 4 bases, 10 bases remained unmatched. CDR3 bases: TGTGCCAGTAAACAACAGGGGGCGCTTCCCTATGGCTACACCTTC. Residues: CASKQQGALPYGYTF.

The chain recombines TRBV6-1 with TRBJ1-2; D gene ambiguous. CDR3 length: 15 residues. Deletions cut 2 bases from V and 8 bases from J, with 18 bases between. The V gene's germline CDR1 is MNHNS and CDR2 SASEGT. The CDR3 DNA is TGTGCCAGCAGTGAAAGTGGCGGCGGAAGTGGAGGCTACACCTTC. This codes for CASSESGGGSGGYTF.

As regards this clone: The identical CDR3 is also encoded by other nucleotide sequences in the sample. This rearrangement joins TRBV5-1 to TRBJ2-2; TRBD2 matches at 8 bases. The CDR3 is made up of 15 amino acids. Germline CDR1 reads SGHRS; CDR2 reads YFSETQ. Trimming at V came to 4 bases and at J to 4 bases, leaving 6 bases not matched to a gene. The CDR3 is CASSPLAGGTGELFF. The CDR3 nucleotides read TGCGCCAGCAGCCCCCTCGCGGGGGGCACCGGGGAGCTGTTTTTT.

This chain joins TRBV5-1 and TRBJ2-7; the D is unclear. Trimming left V 0 bases short and J 3 bases short, with 4 bases between. This CDR3 spans 12 amino acids. The V gene's germline CDR1 is SGHRS and CDR2 YFSETQ. The DNA of the CDR3 is TGCGCCAGCAGCTTGGACTTCTACGAGCAGTACTTC. It translates to CASSLDFYEQYF.

The V gene is TRBV28, the J gene TRBJ1-2, with unresolved D. Per the germline V gene, CDR1 is MDHEN and CDR2 is SYDVKM. Deletions cut 2 bases from V and 3 bases from J, with 10 bases between. The CDR3 loop spans 14 amino acids. CDR3 coding DNA: TGTGCCAGCAGTTTAAGTATGGAGCACTATGGCTACACCTTC. Its protein is CASSLSMEHYGYTF.

The chain combines TRBV27 with TRBJ1-3; tentative D call: TRBD1 (5 bases). This CDR3 is built from 14 residues. The germline CDR1 and CDR2 sequences are MNHEY and SMNVEV (reference sequence). V shed 6 bases and J shed 2 bases, with 11 bases lying between them. DNA for the CDR3: TGTGCCAGCAGGCCGGTAGGGGCTGGAAACACCATATATTTT. It encodes CASRPVGAGNTIYF.

The V and J genes are TRBV18 and TRBJ1-1; D not certain. The CDR3 is made up of 14 amino acids. V lost 3 bases and J 4 bases, leaving 12 bases between the germline ends. Per germline, CDR1 KGHSH and CDR2 LQKENI. In DNA, the CDR3 is TGTGCCAGCTCACCGCTGCGGGGAGGCACTGAAGCTTTCTTT. This sequence encodes CASSPLRGGTEAFF.

This clone appeared a single time. The chain couples TRBV5-1 to TRBJ1-1; no clear D. Trimming took off 4 bases at V and 0 bases at J, with 10 bases between the two ends. The CDR3 length is 14 residues. Germline V CDR1 and CDR2: SGHRS, YFSETQ. The CDR3: CASSQTLMNTEAFF. The CDR3 nucleotides read TGCGCCAGCAGCCAGACACTGATGAACACTGAAGCTTTCTTT.

This clone was seen just once. The rearrangement links TRBV6-5 to TRBJ1-1; 9 bases are a match to TRBD1. The CDR3 has 13 amino acids. The germline CDR1 and CDR2 sequences are MNHEY and SVGAGI. J was trimmed by 5 bases and V by 6 bases; bases with no gene match: 4. CDR3 DNA: TGTGCCAGCAGCTACGACAGGGGGACTGAAGCTTTCTTT. Translated, it gives CASSYDRGTEAFF.

This rearrangement joins TRBV7-3 to TRBJ2-7; D is perhaps TRBD1 (5 bases). The germline V gene encodes CDR1 SGHTA and CDR2 FQGTGA. Trimming shortened V by 5 bases and J by 6 bases, and 11 bases separated the two germline ends. CDR3 length equals 12 residues. The CDR3 protein is CASSPSGFEQYF. CDR3 DNA sequence: TGTGCCAGCAGCCCGTCAGGGTTCGAGCAGTACTTC.